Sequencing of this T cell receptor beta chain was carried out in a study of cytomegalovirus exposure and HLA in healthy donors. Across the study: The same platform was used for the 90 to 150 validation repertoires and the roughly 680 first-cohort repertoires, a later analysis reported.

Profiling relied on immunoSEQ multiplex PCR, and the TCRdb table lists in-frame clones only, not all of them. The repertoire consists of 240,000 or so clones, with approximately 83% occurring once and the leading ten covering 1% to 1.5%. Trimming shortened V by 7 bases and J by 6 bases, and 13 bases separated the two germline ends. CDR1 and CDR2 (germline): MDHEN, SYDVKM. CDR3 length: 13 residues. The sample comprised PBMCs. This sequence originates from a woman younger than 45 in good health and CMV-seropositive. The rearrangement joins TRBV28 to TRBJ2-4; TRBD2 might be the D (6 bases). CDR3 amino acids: CASTDGSGNIQYF. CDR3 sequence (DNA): TGTGCCAGCACTGACGGGAGTGGAAACATTCAGTACTTC.